Given below is one T cell receptor (beta chain) in context. Germline CDR1 and CDR2: KGHSH and LQKENI. There are 19 residues in the CDR3. With V trimmed by 6 bases and J by 0 bases, 16 bases remained unmatched. The sample is drawn from a study of blood T cell repertoires in COVID-19. In the authors' workflow: From reference gene primer amplification, estimates of nucleated cell counts were derived. Assay: immunoSEQ multiplex PCR; the TCRdb copy retains only in-frame clones and omits some. That table supplies the V and J calls and clone size; D and trimming were determined from the DNA. The sample lists tens of thousands of clones, approximately 92% occurring once.

V gene TRBV18 combines with J gene TRBJ1-5, with 8 positions matching TRBD1. Material: peripheral blood. The sequence was collected from a human donor in a cohort sampled during active COVID-19. The CDR3 DNA is TGTGCCAGCTCCCCGACCAGCGGACAGGGTTCCTTTAGCAATCAGCCCCAGCATTTT. Translation: CASSPTSGQGSFSNQPQHF. Full variable domain (rest looked up from reference TRBV18 and TRBJ1-5): NAGVMQNPRHLVRRRGQEARLRCSPMKGHSHVYWYRQLPEEGLKFMVYLQKENIIDESGMPKERFSAEFPKEGPSILRIQQVVRGDSAAYFCASSPTSGQGSFSNQPQHFGDGTRLSIL.